This T cell receptor (beta chain) was captured by sequencing in a study of vaccination effects on CD4 cells after COVID-19. Study-level findings and limits: Healthy vaccinees showed cross-reactivity with common cold coronaviruses in only 1 of 255 vaccine-induced clones.

Between the trimmed V and J ends, which lost 1 base and 2 bases, there was a span of 8 bases. Germline CDR1 is SGHTA and CDR2 is FQGNSA. The CDR3 covers 14 residues. TCRdb's table, derived via immunoSEQ multiplex PCR, lists solely in-frame clones and lacks some. The data show 26,000 or so clones, roughly two thirds seen once. Expansion of antigen-specific CD4+ T cells with viral peptide pools was carried out by the ViraFEST assay before sequencing. Upon completion of 10 days in culture, CD4+ T cells were isolated. Negative nucleocapsid antibody tests before and after vaccination confirmed no previous SARS-CoV-2 infection. For this clone: What it binds is not known.

The chain is built from TRBV7-2 and TRBJ1-2; D is uncertain. The source material was CD4+ T cells from PBMCs cultured with SARS-CoV-2 spike peptides, sampled before COVID-19 vaccination. The sequence derives from a human donor who received a COVID-19 vaccine. CDR3 region: CASSLDPRNYGYTF. CDR3 sequence (DNA): TGTGCCAGCAGCTTAGATCCGCGAAACTATGGCTACACCTTC. Based on the CDR3 plus reference TRBV7-2 and TRBJ1-2, the full variable domain is GAGVSQSPSNKVTEKGKDVELRCDPISGHTALYWYRQSLGQGLEFLIYFQGNSAPDKSGLPSDRFSAERTGGSVSTLTIQRTQQEDSAVYLCASSLDPRNYGYTFGSGTRLTVV.